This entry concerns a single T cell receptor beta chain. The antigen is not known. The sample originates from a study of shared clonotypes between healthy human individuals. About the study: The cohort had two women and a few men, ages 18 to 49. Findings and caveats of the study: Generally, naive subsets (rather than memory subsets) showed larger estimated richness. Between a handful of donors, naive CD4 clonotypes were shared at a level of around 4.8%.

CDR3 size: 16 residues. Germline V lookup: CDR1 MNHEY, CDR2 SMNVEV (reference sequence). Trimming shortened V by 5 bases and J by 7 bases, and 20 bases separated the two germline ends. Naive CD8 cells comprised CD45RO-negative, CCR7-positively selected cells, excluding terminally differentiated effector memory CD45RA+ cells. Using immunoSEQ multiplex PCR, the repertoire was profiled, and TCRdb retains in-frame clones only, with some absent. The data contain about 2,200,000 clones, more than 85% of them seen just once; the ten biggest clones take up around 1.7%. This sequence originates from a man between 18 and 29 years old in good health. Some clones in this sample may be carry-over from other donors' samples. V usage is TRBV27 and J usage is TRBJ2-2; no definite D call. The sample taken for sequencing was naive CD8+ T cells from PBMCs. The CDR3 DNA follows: TGTGCCAGCAGTAACAGCGTGGGTTTGATGGGCGGGGAGCTGTTTTTT. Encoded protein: CASSNSVGLMGGELFF.